The rows below give T cell receptor beta chains drawn from one sample of a study of blood T cell repertoires in COVID-19. Generated by immunoSEQ multiplex PCR, the TCRdb table keeps only in-frame clones and is missing some. Of about 80,000 clones in the sample, 60% to 80% were seen once. Sample: peripheral blood. These receptors were collected from a man aged 70 or older with active or convalescent COVID-19. The CDR3 runs from the conserved cysteine through the conserved F or W. The D gene is left open where the match is weak. Size is omitted from some rows. Given values are once, few, many or a class for expanded clones.

j_call v_call d_call clone_size cdr3_nt cdr3_aa
TRBJ1-1 TRBV7-2 . . TGTGCCAGCAGCCCTAGTAGTGGAACTGAAGCTTTCTTT CASSPSSGTEAFF
TRBJ2-2 TRBV5-1 . . TGCGCCACCCAACAAACCGCGAACACCGGGGAGCTGTTTTTT CATQQTANTGELFF
TRBJ2-7 TRBV6-6 TRBD2 . TGTGCCAGCAGTTACGGGCGGGGGGTTGACGAGCAGTACTTC CASSYGRGVDEQYF
TRBJ2-3 TRBV18 . . TGTGCCAGCTCACCGGGCAGGGGAGTCACAGATACGCAGTATTTT CASSPGRGVTDTQYF
TRBJ1-2 TRBV28 TRBD1 once TGTGCCAGCAGGCACTCCGGACAGGGAGAGGATGGCTACACCTTC CASRHSGQGEDGYTF
TRBJ1-4 TRBV6-5 TRBD1 . TGTGCCAGCAGCCGAACCGGGACAGCGAATGAAAAACTGTTTTTT CASSRTGTANEKLFF
TRBJ2-3 TRBV7-9 . . TGTGCCAGCAGCTCCGGACTATCTAGCACAGATACGCAGTATTTT CASSSGLSSTDTQYF
TRBJ1-1 TRBV28 . . TGTGCCAGCAGCCGGCGGCGGGGGCAAGCTTTCTTT CASSRRRGQAFF
TRBJ2-7 TRBV7-3 TRBD1 . TGTGCCAGCAGGGGACAGGAAACCTACGAGCAGTACTTC CASRGQETYEQYF
TRBJ2-3 TRBV12-1 . . TGTGCCAACTGGGGGGCTAGCGGGGGCACAGATACGCAGTATTTT CANWGASGGTDTQYF
TRBJ2-7 TRBV4-2 . . TGTGCCAGCAGCCTGGACAGTAAACAGTACTTC CASSLDSKQYF
TRBJ1-1 TRBV3-1/TRBV3-2 . . TGTGCCAGCAGCCAAACAGGGCAGAACACTGAAGCTTTCTTT CASSQTGQNTEAFF
TRBJ1-4 TRBV19 . . TGTGCCAGTAGTAAACACAGGGTAAGAGGTGAAAAACTGTTTTTT CASSKHRVRGEKLFF
TRBJ1-1 TRBV29-1 . . TGCAGCGTTGCGAAGCCTAACACTGAAGCTTTCTTT CSVAKPNTEAFF
TRBJ1-5 TRBV2 . many TGTGCCAGCAGTGCTAGCAGTTACAATCAGCCCCAGCATTTT CASSASSYNQPQHF
TRBJ2-3 TRBV10-3 TRBD2 . TGTGCCAGCCGCGGAAGCGGGGAGGATACGCAGTATTTT CASRGSGEDTQYF
TRBJ2-1 TRBV20-1 . few TGCAGTGCTGCCTTTGAGGAGCAGTTCTTC CSAAFEEQFF
TRBJ2-5 TRBV20-1 TRBD2 . TGCAGTGCTAGTACGGCTAGCGGGGCCCAAGAGACCCAGTACTTC CSASTASGAQETQYF
TRBJ2-1 TRBV3-1/TRBV3-2 . . TGTGCCAGCAGCCAAATTAACCAGGGGCACAATGAGCAGTTCTTC CASSQINQGHNEQFF
TRBJ2-1 TRBV19 TRBD2 . TGTGCCAGTAGCGCTAGCGGCGGGGATTGGAATGAGCAGTTCTTC CASSASGGDWNEQFF
TRBJ2-3 TRBV5-1 . . TGCGCCAGCAGCTTGGCCCCAGGGGGGTCTTCTAGCACAGATACGCAGTATTTT CASSLAPGGSSSTDTQYF
TRBJ1-2 TRBV13 TRBD1 . TGTGCCAGCAGCCGAATGCGACAGGGGGCAATCGGGACCTTC CASSRMRQGAIGTF
TRBJ2-1 TRBV5-6 TRBD2 . TGTGCCAGCAGGAGGACTAGCGGGGGGGCCTACAATGAGCAGTTCTTC CASRRTSGGAYNEQFF
TRBJ1-2 TRBV27 . . TGTGCCAGCACCTTGTCACAGGGAACGGGGGGCTACACCTTC CASTLSQGTGGYTF
TRBJ1-2 TRBV21-1 . few TGTGCCAGCAGCAAAGCTGACTACCCGTATGGCTACACCTTC CASSKADYPYGYTF
TRBJ1-6 TRBV2 . . TGTGCCAGCAGTGATTACGGGAATTCACCCCTCCACTTT CASSDYGNSPLHF
TRBJ2-3 TRBV19 . . TGTGCCAGTAGGTTGCAGGGTGGGACAGATACGCAGTATTTT CASRLQGGTDTQYF
TRBJ1-2 TRBV29-1 TRBD1 . TGCAGCGTAGGCTCACAGGGGGCGGGCTATGGCTACACCTTC CSVGSQGAGYGYTF
TRBJ2-1 TRBV6-6 . . TGTGCCAGCAGTTACGAGGGGGGAGGGTGGTATGAGCAGTTCTTC CASSYEGGGWYEQFF
TRBJ2-1 TRBV12-5 TRBD2 . TGTGCTAGTGGTGCCGCCCGTAGCGGGGGGACGGATGAGCAGTTCTTC CASGAARSGGTDEQFF
TRBJ2-3 TRBV18 TRBD2 . TGTGCCAGCTCACCCTTTGCGACTAGCGGGGAAGGGGTCACAGATACGCAGTATTTT CASSPFATSGEGVTDTQYF
TRBJ1-2 TRBV19 . . . CASTSGLGAQTGYTF
TRBJ1-1 TRBV6-5 . once TGTGCCAGCAGCCTGGACAGGAACACTGAAGCTTTCTTT CASSLDRNTEAFF
TRBJ1-3 TRBV12-2 . few TGTGCAAGTCGCTTAGGGAACGGACTACTAAGAAACACCATATATTTT CASRLGNGLLRNTIYF
TRBJ2-2 TRBV2 TRBD2 few TGTGCCAGCAGTGGCGGGGGGGCCGCCGGGGAGCTGTTTTTT CASSGGGAAGELFF
TRBJ2-3 TRBV20-1 . . TGCAGTGCTGAACAGGCAGATACGCAGTATTTT CSAEQADTQYF
TRBJ2-2 TRBV7-3 . . TGTGCCAGCAGTTTTGATGCGGGTAAAACGAACACCGGGGAGCTGTTTTTT CASSFDAGKTNTGELFF
TRBJ2-7 TRBV2 . . TGTGCCAGCGAGGGCTACAACTACGAGCAGTACTTC CASEGYNYEQYF
TRBJ1-4 TRBV6-6 TRBD1 . TGTGCCAGCAGTTACGATCGGGGGACAGGGGATGAAAAACTGTTTTTT CASSYDRGTGDEKLFF
TRBJ2-1 TRBV4-1 . . TGCGCCAGCAGCCAAGATCTGTCAGGGGTTTACAATGAGCAGTTCTTC CASSQDLSGVYNEQFF
TRBJ1-2 TRBV6-5 . . TGTGCCAGCAGGCGAGGGAATGGCTACACCTTC CASRRGNGYTF
TRBJ1-5 TRBV19 . many TGTGCCAGTAGTATGGGTGCTCTCCGGGGTCAGCCCCAGCATTTT CASSMGALRGQPQHF
TRBJ1-5 TRBV6-2/TRBV6-3 . . TGTGCCAGCAGTTCTCCTGTTAATCAGCCCCAGCATTTT CASSSPVNQPQHF
TRBJ1-5 TRBV4-2 . . TGTGCCAGCAGCCAGGGGAGCAATAGCAATCAGCCCCAGCATTTT CASSQGSNSNQPQHF
TRBJ2-5 TRBV6-5 TRBD1 . TGTGCCAGCAGTTACTGGGGACAGGAGGAGACCCAGTACTTC CASSYWGQEETQYF
TRBJ1-1 TRBV28 . . TGTGCCAGCAGTTTCCCCTTGGCAAGGGGAGCTTTCTTT CASSFPLARGAFF
TRBJ1-2 TRBV28 TRBD1 . TGTGCCAGCACCTCAGGGGGGTTTTATGGCTACACCTTC CASTSGGFYGYTF
TRBJ2-3 TRBV15 TRBD1 . TGTGCCACCAGCAGCAGGGGGCGCGAGGATACGCAGTATTTT CATSSRGREDTQYF
TRBJ1-6 TRBV5-1 . . TGCGCCAGCAGCCCTCTCCCACAGGCGATCTATAATTCACCCCTCCACTTT CASSPLPQAIYNSPLHF
TRBJ2-1 TRBV5-1 TRBD1 . TGCGCCAGCAGCTTGTCGGGACAGCGGTTCTTC CASSLSGQRFF
TRBJ1-2 TRBV9 . . TGTGCCAGCAGCGTAGTCGCCCAGGGGAACTATGGCTACACCTTC CASSVVAQGNYGYTF
TRBJ2-2 TRBV3-1/TRBV3-2 TRBD2 . TGTGCCAGCAGCCGCATGACTAGCGGGGGGGCCGGGGAGCTGTTTTTT CASSRMTSGGAGELFF
TRBJ1-6 TRBV6-5 TRBD1 . TGTGCCAGCAGTCGACAGGGGGATTCACCCCTCCACTTT CASSRQGDSPLHF
TRBJ2-7 TRBV4-1 TRBD1 . TGCGCCAGCAGCCATCAAACAGGGGACTACGAGCAGTACTTC CASSHQTGDYEQYF
TRBJ2-1 TRBV7-3 TRBD2 once TGTGCCAGCGCGGAAACGGGGGGAATCTACAATGAGCAGTTCTTC CASAETGGIYNEQFF
TRBJ2-1 TRBV27 . . TGTGCCAGCAGTTTAGGGCTAGCGCGTGAGCAGTTCTTC CASSLGLAREQFF
TRBJ2-7 TRBV5-1 TRBD2 once TGCGCCAGCAGCCCGCAGACGGGGGGGAGCTACGAGCAGTACTTC CASSPQTGGSYEQYF
TRBJ2-7 TRBV6-5 . . TGTGCCAGCAGTTTGCAGAGGAATTACTACGAGCAGTACTTC CASSLQRNYYEQYF
TRBJ2-3 TRBV19 . . TGTGCCAGTAGTATAACGGCTAGCGATACGCAGTATTTT CASSITASDTQYF
TRBJ2-1 TRBV10-3 . few TGTGCCATCAGTAATGACAGGACGTCCTACAATGAGCAGTTCTTC CAISNDRTSYNEQFF